The 28 T cell receptor beta chains in this list originate from one sample, sequenced in a study of blood T cell repertoires in COVID-19. Assay: immunoSEQ multiplex PCR; the TCRdb copy retains only in-frame clones and omits some. Among some 250,000 clones listed, around 86% were seen once. Source material: peripheral blood. All receptors derive from an elderly man with acute or convalescent COVID-19.

The chain recombines TRBV7-3 with TRBJ1-3, with D maybe TRBD1 (6 bases). The CDR3 contains 16 residues. Trimming left V 4 bases short and J 0 bases short, with 13 bases between. Germline loops: CDR1 SGHTA, CDR2 FQGTGA. This chain's CDR3 is CASSSTGYSSGNTIYF. CDR3 DNA: TGTGCCAGCAGCTCGACAGGATACAGCTCTGGAAACACCATATATTTT.

The chain recombines TRBV6-5 with TRBJ2-7; a weak D match, TRBD1 (6 bases). Trimming took off 4 bases at V and 1 base at J, with 17 bases between the two ends. The length of the CDR3 is 16 residues. The germline CDR1 and CDR2 sequences are MNHEY and SVGAGI. CDR3 bases: TGTGCCAGCAGTTCCCCAGAAAAGACAGGATCCTACGAGCAGTACTTC. Translated: CASSSPEKTGSYEQYF.

V usage is TRBV18 and J usage is TRBJ1-2, with TRBD1 matching 9 bases. The V gene end was trimmed by 4 bases and the J gene end by 7 bases; junction bases not matched to a gene: 4. CDR1 is KGHSH, CDR2 LQKENI, per germline. The CDR3 loop spans 13 amino acids. Written as DNA, the CDR3 is TGTGCCAGCTCACGGGACAGGGTAATTGGCTACACCTTC. Protein sequence: CASSRDRVIGYTF.

The chain recombines TRBV14 with TRBJ1-6; D unresolved. The V and J ends lost 0 bases and 19 bases respectively, with 13 bases between them. Germline values: CDR1 SGHDN, CDR2 FVKESK. The CDR3 is made up of 12 amino acids. DNA of the CDR3: TGTGCCAGCAGCCAAGAAGACAAAGTGGTTCACTTT. The encoded protein is CASSQEDKVVHF.

This clone showed up just a few times. The chain uses TRBV6-6 and TRBJ1-3; 11 bases map to TRBD1. In germline, CDR1 is MNHNY, CDR2 SVGAGI (reference sequence). Germline trimming cut 5 bases from V and 3 bases from J; bases unmatched to any gene: 9. The CDR3 is made up of 17 amino acids. The CDR3 DNA reads TGTGCCAGCAGTCCTGGACAGGGGGCCTTTGATGGAAACACCATATATTTT. It codes for CASSPGQGAFDGNTIYF.

This clone occurred once. This chain connects TRBV5-6 to TRBJ1-1; D gene ambiguous. V lost 4 bases and J lost 4, with 8 bases in between. Germline CDR1 and CDR2: SGHDT and YYEEEE. The CDR3 totals 12 residues. CDR3 region: CASSLLGTEAFF. The DNA for the CDR3 is TGTGCCAGCAGCCTACTTGGCACTGAAGCTTTCTTT. Variable domain in full (rest from reference TRBV5-6 and TRBJ1-1): DAGVTQSPTHLIKTRGQQVTLRCSPKSGHDTVSWYQQALGQGPQFIFQYYEEEERQRGNFPDRFSGHQFPNYSSELNVNALLLGDSALYLCASSLLGTEAFFGQGTRLTVV.

CDR3 in amino acids: CASSSSPVTGPYNEQFF. In DNA, the CDR3 is TGTGCCAGCAGCTCTTCGCCCGTGACAGGGCCATACAATGAGCAGTTCTTC. The chain carries TRBV7-9 and TRBJ2-1; TRBD1 aligns across 7 bases. The germline gives CDR1 SEHNR, CDR2 FQNEAQ (reference sequence). Trimming cost V 4 bases and J 4 bases; bases outside gene matches: 13. The CDR3 loop spans 17 amino acids.

This chain links TRBV6-5 with TRBJ1-3; unclear D gene. V lost 8 bases and J lost 4, with 6 bases in between. Germline CDR1 reads MNHEY; CDR2 reads SVGAGI. The length of the CDR3 is 11 residues. The CDR3 loop reads CASWAGNTIYF. The CDR3, as DNA: TGTGCCAGCTGGGCGGGAAACACCATATATTTT.

The chain carries TRBV18 and TRBJ1-1; tentatively, D is TRBD1 (5 bases). This CDR3 has 13 residues. V dropped 2 bases and J dropped 11 bases, with 15 bases sitting between them. The germline gives CDR1 KGHSH, CDR2 LQKENI. The CDR3: CASSPLKGDPAFF. CDR3 coding DNA: TGTGCCAGCTCACCATTAAAAGGGGATCCCGCTTTCTTT.

This chain's CDR3 is CASSLGQGVEGYTF. The DNA of the CDR3 is TGTGCCAGCAGCTTAGGTCAGGGGGTCGAAGGCTACACCTTC. The genes are TRBV7-6 and TRBJ1-2; TRBD1 matches 7 bases. The CDR3 length is 14 residues. Germline-derived CDR1 and CDR2 are SGHVS and FNYEAQ. Trimming cost V 1 base and J 8 bases; bases outside gene matches: 7.

The chain has TRBV7-9 and TRBJ1-6; tentatively, D is TRBD1 (6 bases). The germline V gene encodes CDR1 SEHNR and CDR2 FQNEAQ (reference sequence). V gave up 1 base and J gave up 9 bases, with 19 bases separating them. This CDR3 has 17 residues. This chain's CDR3 is CASSLDSPAGAGSPLHF. The DNA for the CDR3 is TGTGCCAGCAGCTTAGACTCCCCCGCAGGGGCCGGTTCACCCCTCCACTTT.

This chain joins TRBV27 and TRBJ1-2; TRBD1 matches at 8 bases. The germline V gene encodes CDR1 MNHEY and CDR2 SMNVEV (reference sequence). The CDR3 extends over 13 amino acids. The V and J ends lost 6 bases and 8 bases, in that order; junction bases with no gene match: 8. The CDR3 protein is CASSPRQGSGYTF. The CDR3 nucleotides read TGTGCCAGCAGCCCCCGACAGGGGAGCGGCTACACCTTC.

V gene TRBV19 combines with J gene TRBJ2-1; D unresolved. Germline CDR1 LNHDA, CDR2 SQIVND (reference sequence). The CDR3 extends over 17 amino acids. V lost 3 bases, J lost 0 bases, and 15 bases lay in between. In DNA, the CDR3 is TGTGCCAGTAGTATCTCCCTCATACCGAGCTCCTACAATGAGCAGTTCTTC. Its translation is CASSISLIPSSYNEQFF.

The genes are TRBV4-2 and TRBJ2-7, with 7 nucleotides matching TRBD2. The germline gives CDR1 LGHNA, CDR2 YNFKEQ. CDR3 size: 16 residues. The ends lost 0 bases at V and 2 bases at J; junction bases unmatched: 7. For the CDR3, the DNA is TGTGCCAGCAGCCAAGATATGGGAGGGAGCCCCTACGAGCAGTACTTC. Its translation is CASSQDMGGSPYEQYF.

Comment on this clone: Other DNA sequences in the same sample also yield this CDR3. This rearrangement joins TRBV7-9 to TRBJ2-5; TRBD2 might be the D (6 bases). The CDR3 is 16 residues long. Trimming stripped 0 bases from V and 4 bases from J, with 15 bases between. The germline V gene has CDR1 SEHNR and CDR2 FQNEAQ (reference sequence). The CDR3 loop is CASSLASRGLGETQYF. The CDR3, as DNA: TGTGCCAGCAGCTTAGCTTCCCGGGGGTTGGGAGAGACCCAGTACTTC.

This clone came up a few times. The gene calls are TRBV29-1 and TRBJ1-2, with TRBD1 matching 7 bases. The CDR3 sequence is 14 residues long. Germline CDR1 reads SQVTM; CDR2 reads ANQGSEA. Trimming at V came to 4 bases and at J to 4 bases, leaving 9 bases not matched to a gene. CDR3 residues: CSVATGTERYGYTF. The DNA of the CDR3 is TGCAGCGTTGCTACCGGGACAGAACGCTATGGCTACACCTTC.

The CDR3 here is CASSVHRATNEKLFF. The CDR3 bases are TGTGCCAGCAGCGTTCACAGGGCAACTAATGAAAAACTGTTTTTT. The chain recombines TRBV7-2 with TRBJ1-4; weak D call: TRBD1 (6 bases). The CDR3 is made up of 15 amino acids. Germline loops: CDR1 SGHTA, CDR2 FQGNSA. The germline V and J ends were trimmed by 5 bases and 0 bases, with 10 bases remaining between them. The full variable domain, completed using reference TRBV7-2 and TRBJ1-4, is GAGVSQSPSNKVTEKGKDVELRCDPISGHTALYWYRQSLGQGLEFLIYFQGNSAPDKSGLPSDRFSAERTGGSVSTLTIQRTQQEDSAVYLCASSVHRATNEKLFFGSGTQLSVL.

The chain couples TRBV4-2 to TRBJ1-4; 9 bases fit TRBD1. V was clipped by 4 bases and J by 9 bases; unmatched bases: 15. CDR1 is LGHNA, CDR2 YNFKEQ, per germline. There are 17 residues in the CDR3. Here the CDR3 DNA reads TGTGCCAGCAGCCTCGCCCCTCAAGACAGGGGGGGGAAAAAACTGTTTTTT. Protein product: CASSLAPQDRGGKKLFF.

This clone was observed once. Different DNA sequences within this sample yield the same CDR3. V usage is TRBV9 and J usage is TRBJ1-3; D gene uncertain. This CDR3 is 12 amino acids long. V lost 1 base and J lost 4, with 3 bases in between. CDR1 SGDLS and CDR2 YYNGEE come from the germline V gene. DNA for the CDR3: TGTGCCAGCAGCGTACTCGGAAACACCATATATTTT. It specifies CASSVLGNTIYF.

The chain employs TRBV3-1 (or the pseudogene TRBV3-2) and TRBJ2-2; 10 nucleotides agree with TRBD1. CDR3 length: 16 residues. Germline CDR1 LGHDT, CDR2 YNNKEL (reference sequence). The junction had 6 bases not matched to a gene; V was cut back by 3 bases and J by 5 bases. The CDR3 DNA reads as TGTGCCAGCAGCCACCTAGACAGGGGGCGGACCGGGGAGCTGTTTTTT. It is translated as CASSHLDRGRTGELFF.

This clone was recorded once. The chain recombines TRBV29-1 with TRBJ1-1, with 7 nucleotides matching TRBD1. Germline lookup yields CDR1 SQVTM and CDR2 ANQGSEA. The CDR3 has 13 residues. The trim removed 6 bases at V and 1 base at J, leaving 5 bases unmatched. The CDR3 bases are TGCAGCGTCCAACGACAGGGGAACACTGAAGCTTTCTTT. Its translation: CSVQRQGNTEAFF.

V usage is TRBV12-5 and J usage is TRBJ1-1; D remains unclear. CDR3 length equals 12 residues. V lost 5 bases to trimming and J lost 8 bases, with 12 bases between them. In germline, CDR1 is LGHNT, CDR2 FRNRAP. The CDR3 sequence: CASGAGPYEAFF. CDR3 DNA: TGTGCTAGTGGTGCGGGTCCGTACGAAGCTTTCTTT.

The chain couples TRBV27 to TRBJ2-1; D not resolved. CDR1 and CDR2 from the germline V gene are MNHEY and SMNVEV (reference sequence). With 3 bases removed from V and 6 bases from J, the gap between germline ends came to 6 bases. CDR3 size: 12 residues. The CDR3 loop reads CASSFPGNEQFF. Here the CDR3 DNA reads TGTGCCAGCAGTTTCCCGGGCAATGAGCAGTTCTTC.

The chain joins TRBV11-2 to TRBJ2-7; 11 positions agree with TRBD1. This CDR3 has 14 amino acids. Looked up from germline, CDR1 is SGHAT and CDR2 is FQNNGV. Trimming removed 4 bases from V and 3 bases from J; junction bases left unmatched: 2. Here the CDR3 DNA reads TGTGCCAGCAGCTCAGGGACAGGGGGCTACGAGCAGTACTTC. It translates to CASSSGTGGYEQYF.

This clone was counted a single time. The rearrangement joins TRBV4-3 to TRBJ2-3; 7 bases are a match to TRBD1. The J segment lost 9 bases and the V segment lost 1 base, leaving 7 bases of the junction unmatched. This CDR3 comprises 14 residues. Looked up from germline, CDR1 is LGHNA and CDR2 is YSLEER. This CDR3 reads CASSQGLGGRTQYF. DNA for the CDR3: TGCGCCAGCAGCCAAGGCTTAGGGGGCAGGACGCAGTATTTT.

The CDR3 is CASRPGAYNSPLHF. The CDR3 bases are TGCGCCAGCAGACCTGGAGCATATAATTCACCCCTCCACTTT. The chain uses TRBV4-1 and TRBJ1-6, with no clear D. The length of the CDR3 is 14 residues. Germline lookup yields CDR1 MGHRA and CDR2 YSYEKL. V was clipped by 6 bases and J by 4 bases, with 10 bases between them.

The V call is TRBV5-1, the J call TRBJ1-4; the match to TRBD1 covers 7 bases. The CDR3 is 16 residues long. J was trimmed by 1 base and V by 0 bases; bases with no gene match: 3. The germline CDR1 and CDR2 sequences are SGHRS and YFSETQ. The CDR3 region is CASSLGQGVTNEKLFF. Here the CDR3 DNA reads TGCGCCAGCAGCTTGGGACAGGGAGTAACTAATGAAAAACTGTTTTTT.

The chain is built from TRBV18 and TRBJ2-3; 10 nucleotides match TRBD2. This CDR3 is built from 16 residues. V lost 0 bases to trimming and J lost 0 bases; unmatched junction nucleotides: 0. The germline V gene has CDR1 KGHSH and CDR2 LQKENI. The CDR3 here is CASSPPGLASTDTQYF. CDR3 DNA: TGTGCCAGCTCACCACCGGGACTAGCGAGCACAGATACGCAGTATTTT.